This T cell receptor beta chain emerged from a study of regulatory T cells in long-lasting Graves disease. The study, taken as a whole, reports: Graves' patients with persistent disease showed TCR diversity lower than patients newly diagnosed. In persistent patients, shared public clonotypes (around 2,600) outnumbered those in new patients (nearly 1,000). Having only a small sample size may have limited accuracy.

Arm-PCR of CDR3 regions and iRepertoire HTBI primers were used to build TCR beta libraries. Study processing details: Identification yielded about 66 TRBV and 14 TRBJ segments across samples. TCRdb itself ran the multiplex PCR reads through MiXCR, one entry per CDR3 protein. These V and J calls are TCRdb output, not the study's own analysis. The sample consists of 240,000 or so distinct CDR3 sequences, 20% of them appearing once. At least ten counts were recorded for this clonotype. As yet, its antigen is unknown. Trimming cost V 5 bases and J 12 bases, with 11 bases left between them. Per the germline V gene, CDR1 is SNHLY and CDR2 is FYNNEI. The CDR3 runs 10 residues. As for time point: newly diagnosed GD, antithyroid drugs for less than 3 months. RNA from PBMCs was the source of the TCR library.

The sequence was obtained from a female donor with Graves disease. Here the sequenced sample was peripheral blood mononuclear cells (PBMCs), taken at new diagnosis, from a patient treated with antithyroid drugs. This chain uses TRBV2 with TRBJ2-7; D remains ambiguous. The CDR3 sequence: CASSQVGLYF. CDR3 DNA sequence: TGTGCCAGCAGTCAGGTTGGGTTGTACTTC.